These 25 T cell receptor beta chains were all obtained from the same sample, sequenced in a study of vaccination effects on CD4 cells after COVID-19. For these receptors, no antigen is known. Prior to sequencing, the ViraFEST assay stimulated PBMC with viral peptide pools, which expanded the antigen-specific CD4+ T cells. With 9 to 11 days of culture completed, CD4+ T cells were isolated. The person's infection with SARS-CoV-2, confirmed by PCR, took place between March and December 2020. Libraries were prepared by immunoSEQ multiplex PCR; TCRdb keeps only in-frame clonotypes and omits some of them. The sample lists approximately 70,000 clones; roughly two thirds were seen once. Sample: CD4+ T cells from PBMCs cultured with HIV peptides, taken before COVID-19 vaccination. The sample's subset: HIV-1 Nef peptide pool negative control/reference culture. These TCRs come from a human donor who had a prior SARS-CoV-2 infection.

The chain is built from TRBV9 and TRBJ1-5, with D maybe TRBD1 (6 bases). This CDR3 region has 14 residues. Germline CDR1 reads SGDLS; CDR2 reads YYNGEE. V dropped 4 bases and J dropped 0 bases, with 8 bases sitting between them. CDR3 sequence (DNA): TGTGCCAGCAGCCGGGACACTAGCAATCAGCCCCAGCATTTT. This sequence encodes CASSRDTSNQPQHF.

This rearrangement joins TRBV6-5 to TRBJ2-7, with a possible D match to TRBD2 (6 bases). The CDR3 has 14 residues. V gave up 8 bases and J gave up 0 bases, with 14 bases separating them. Germline CDR1 and CDR2: MNHEY and SVGAGI. The CDR3, as DNA: TGTGCCAGCGGCCGCGGGGTCAGCTCCTACGAGCAGTACTTC. As protein: CASGRGVSSYEQYF.

V gene TRBV28 combines with J gene TRBJ2-7; possibly TRBD1 for D (6 bases). V dropped 7 bases and J dropped 7 bases, with 14 bases sitting between them. The CDR3 runs 12 residues. The germline CDR1 and CDR2 sequences are MDHEN and SYDVKM. The CDR3 region is CASTGVMREQYF. In DNA, the CDR3 is TGTGCCAGCACAGGGGTTATGCGGGAGCAGTACTTC.

This clone was recorded once. The chain couples TRBV5-6 to TRBJ2-1, with D perhaps TRBD2 (6 bases). This CDR3 comprises 16 residues. CDR1 and CDR2 from the germline V gene are SGHDT and YYEEEE. Between the trimmed V and J ends, which lost 3 bases and 9 bases, there was a span of 22 bases. This CDR3 reads CASSWEAGRQVAEQFF. Written as DNA, the CDR3 is TGTGCCAGCAGCTGGGAGGCCGGAAGGCAGGTCGCTGAGCAGTTCTTC.

The chain combines TRBV7-8 with TRBJ2-5; possibly TRBD2 for D (5 bases). V shed 4 bases and J shed 5 bases, with 20 bases lying between them. The CDR3 extends over 16 amino acids. Germline V gene sequence: CDR1 SGHVS, CDR2 FQNEAQ. CDR3 nucleotide sequence: TGTGCCAGCAGCTATAAGAGGGTGAAGGTGGGCGAGACCCAGTACTTC. It is translated as CASSYKRVKVGETQYF.

V gene TRBV21-1 combines with J gene TRBJ1-1. TRBV21-1 is flagged as a pseudogene. The CDR3 is made up of 17 amino acids. In nucleotides, the CDR3 is TGTGCCAGCAGCTCCCGCTCGGGGTTTCGACCGAACACTGAAGCTTTCTTT. Protein: CASSSRSGFRPNTEAFF.

This CDR3 reads CASSLYARTSSYEQYF. The CDR3 nucleotides are TGTGCCAGCAGCTTGTATGCCAGGACGAGCTCCTACGAGCAGTACTTC. This rearrangement joins TRBV5-6 to TRBJ2-7, with no clear D. Per the germline V gene, CDR1 is SGHDT and CDR2 is YYEEEE. Between the trimmed V and J ends, which lost 1 base and 0 bases, there was a span of 14 bases. The CDR3 has 16 residues.

The chain has TRBV6-5 and TRBJ2-3; tentatively, D is TRBD1 or TRBD2 (5 bases each). This CDR3 contains 14 residues. Between the trimmed V and J ends, which lost 4 bases and 9 bases, there was a span of 17 bases. The germline CDR1 and CDR2 sequences are MNHEY and SVGAGI. The CDR3 reads CASSWAPGRVTQYF. CDR3 coding DNA: TGTGCCAGCAGTTGGGCTCCAGGGCGGGTGACGCAGTATTTT.

V and J are TRBV6-2 or TRBV6-3 and TRBJ2-2; D may be TRBD1 or TRBD2 (5 bases each). There are 14 residues in the CDR3. Trimming shortened V by 2 bases and J by 3 bases, and 7 bases separated the two germline ends. Per the germline V gene, CDR1 is MNHEY and CDR2 is SVGEGT. The CDR3 protein is CASSYGGYTGELFF. The CDR3 DNA reads TGTGCCAGCAGTTACGGGGGTTACACCGGGGAGCTGTTTTTT.

This chain joins TRBV20-1 and TRBJ1-2; D uncertain. From germline, CDR1 is DFQATT and CDR2 SNEGSKA (reference sequence). Deletions cut 3 bases from V and 3 bases from J, with 5 bases between. The CDR3 consists of 11 residues. CDR3 loop: CSASQDYGYTF. The CDR3, as DNA: TGCAGTGCTAGCCAGGACTATGGCTACACCTTC.

This clone was recorded once. The rearrangement uses TRBV16 and TRBJ1-6; 12 nucleotides line up with TRBD1. The CDR3 totals 15 residues. Germline loops: CDR1 KGHSY, CDR2 FQNENV. Trimming took 4 bases from V and 12 from J; bases not matched to a gene: 7. The CDR3 spells CASSLQGQGAVPLHF. The CDR3 DNA reads TGTGCCAGCAGCCTACAGGGACAGGGGGCCGTACCCCTCCACTTT.

This sequence joins TRBV2 and TRBJ2-7; possibly TRBD1 for D (6 bases). There are 14 residues in the CDR3. V lost 3 bases, J lost 1 base, and 10 bases lay in between. Germline CDR1 reads SNHLY; CDR2 reads FYNNEI. The CDR3 bases are TGTGCCAGCAGTGAGGTCAGGGGTTCCTACGAGCAGTACTTC. Residues: CASSEVRGSYEQYF. The full variable domain, with the rest looked up from reference TRBV2 and TRBJ2-7, is EPEVTQTPSHQVTQMGQEVILRCVPISNHLYFYWYRQILGQKVEFLVSFYNNEISEKSEIFDDQFSVERPDGSNFTLKIRSTKLEDSAMYFCASSEVRGSYEQYFGPGTRLTVT.

V gene TRBV12-5 combines with J gene TRBJ2-5; the D is unclear. The germline CDR1 and CDR2 sequences are LGHNT and FRNRAP. This CDR3 comprises 15 residues. V lost 6 bases to trimming and J lost 0 bases, with 14 bases between them. The CDR3 is CASGAPGLDQETQYF. The CDR3 DNA sequence: TGTGCTAGTGGAGCCCCAGGTTTAGACCAAGAGACCCAGTACTTC. The full variable domain, rest sourced from reference TRBV12-5 and TRBJ2-5, is DARVTQTPRHKVTEMGQEVTMRCQPILGHNTVFWYRQTMMQGLELLAYFRNRAPLDDSGMPKDRFSAEMPDATLATLKIQPSEPRDSAVYFCASGAPGLDQETQYFGPGTRLLVL.

Turning to this clone: The junction differs from germline at one of its ends, possibly a read error. V and J are TRBV18 and TRBJ1-1; tentatively, D is TRBD1 (6 bases). CDR1 and CDR2 (germline): KGHSH, LQKENI. CDR3 length: 14 residues. The CDR3 here is CASSPQGTNTEAFF. The CDR3 DNA reads as TGTGCCAGCTCGCCACAGGGAACGAACACTGAAGCTTTCTTT.

The CDR3 DNA reads as TGCGCCAGCAGCTTGATGCCCCAAATAACCTACAATGAGCAGTTCTTC. Translating it yields CASSLMPQITYNEQFF. V and J are TRBV5-1 and TRBJ2-1, with D unclear. Germline lookup yields CDR1 SGHRS and CDR2 YFSETQ. The CDR3 extends over 16 amino acids. The V gene lost 1 base and the J gene lost 2 bases, with 13 bases spanning the gap.

The chain links TRBV6-6 to TRBJ2-5; 14 bases fit TRBD2. There are 16 residues in the CDR3. With V trimmed by 5 bases and J by 3 bases, 5 bases remained unmatched. Germline V CDR1 and CDR2: MNHNY, SVGAGI (reference sequence). The CDR3 DNA follows: TGTGCCAGCAGTACCCAGACTAGCGGGGGGGAAGAGACCCAGTACTTC. Translated, it gives CASSTQTSGGEETQYF.

The chain has TRBV9 and TRBJ2-1, with 9 bases matching TRBD1. Germline-derived CDR1 and CDR2 are SGDLS and YYNGEE. The CDR3 is made up of 15 amino acids. V lost 1 base, J lost 6 bases, and 5 bases stayed unmatched. The CDR3 DNA follows: TGTGCCAGCAGCGTAACAGGGGGCGAGGGCAATGAGCAGTTCTTC. This translates into CASSVTGGEGNEQFF.

The chain joins TRBV18 to TRBJ1-5, with D possibly being TRBD1 (5 bases). The CDR3 spans 13 residues. V lost 2 bases, J lost 5 bases, and 7 bases lay in between. CDR1 KGHSH and CDR2 LQKENI come from the germline V gene. In DNA form, the CDR3 reads TGTGCCAGCTCACCATCGGGGGATCAGCCCCAGCATTTT. Its protein product is CASSPSGDQPQHF.

The chain employs TRBV18 and TRBJ2-3; no clear D. Germline V gene sequence: CDR1 KGHSH, CDR2 LQKENI. The CDR3 covers 15 residues. Trimming left V 3 bases short and J 3 bases short, with 13 bases between. CDR3 sequence: CASSPPSLRTDTQYF. The DNA for the CDR3 is TGTGCCAGCTCACCCCCCTCGCTAAGGACAGATACGCAGTATTTT.

The chain joins TRBV7-8 to TRBJ2-3; D gene uncertain. CDR1 is SGHVS, CDR2 FQNEAQ, per germline. The CDR3 is 12 amino acids. Between the trimmed V and J ends, which lost 5 bases and 6 bases, there was a span of 9 bases. This CDR3 is CASSQMEDTQYF. The CDR3 DNA reads as TGTGCCAGCAGCCAAATGGAGGATACGCAGTATTTT.

This clone has just one count. The chain has TRBV5-1 and TRBJ2-3; maybe TRBD2 (6 bases). The CDR3 has 14 residues. Per germline, CDR1 SGHRS and CDR2 YFSETQ. The germline V and J ends were trimmed by 4 bases and 3 bases, with 12 bases remaining between them. This CDR3 reads CASSLGRGTDTQYF. Here the CDR3 DNA reads TGCGCCAGCAGCCTGGGCCGGGGGACAGATACGCAGTATTTT.

CDR3 protein: CASSEVGGLGNTIYF. The CDR3 nucleotides are TGTGCCAGCAGTGAAGTAGGGGGACTTGGAAACACCATATATTTT. V gene TRBV2 combines with J gene TRBJ1-3; a weak D match, TRBD1 (6 bases). Germline V gives CDR1 SNHLY, CDR2 FYNNEI. This CDR3 region has 15 residues. V lost 1 base, J lost 3 bases, and 10 bases lay in between.

V is TRBV30 and J is TRBJ2-6, with TRBD1 matching over 8 bases. Germline CDR1 reads GTSNPN; CDR2 reads SVGIG (reference sequence). Trimming cost V 8 bases and J 4 bases; bases outside gene matches: 10. The CDR3 loop spans 15 amino acids. The CDR3 nucleotides read TGTGCCCGAAATCAGGGGGCGGCCGGGGCCAACGTCCTGACTTTC. Its translation is CARNQGAAGANVLTF.

The CDR3 protein is CASSFTQGNTIYF. In nucleotides, the CDR3 is TGTGCCAGCAGCTTTACACAGGGAAACACCATATATTTT. The chain couples TRBV7-9 to TRBJ1-3; unclear D gene. Germline CDR1 is SEHNR and CDR2 is FQNEAQ (reference sequence). The CDR3 has 13 amino acids. V lost 3 bases, J lost 4 bases, and 7 bases lay in between.

The chain uses TRBV5-1 and TRBJ2-7; tentative D call: TRBD2 (5 bases). CDR1 is SGHRS and CDR2 is YFSETQ in the germline V gene. CDR3 size: 14 residues. V was pared by 4 bases and J by 6 bases, with 17 bases between. As DNA, the CDR3 is TGCGCCAGCAGCCCGGAGGACGCCTGGAGCGAGCAGTACTTC. It yields the protein CASSPEDAWSEQYF. The full variable domain, with the rest looked up from reference TRBV5-1 and TRBJ2-7, is KAGVTQTPRYLIKTRGQQVTLSCSPISGHRSVSWYQQTPGQGLQFLFEYFSETQRNKGNFPGRFSGRQFSNSRSEMNVSTLELGDSALYLCASSPEDAWSEQYFGPGTRLTVT.